The 10 T cell receptor beta chains below all came from one sample that was sequenced in a study of shared clonotypes between healthy human individuals. Generated by immunoSEQ multiplex PCR, the TCRdb table keeps only in-frame clones and is missing some. There are millions of clones in the sample; 85% to 95% occur only once, and roughly 0.13% lies in the top ten. The sample comprised naive CD4+ T cells sorted from blood. Specified subset: CD45RA+ positively selected. Source of these receptors: a young man in good health.

The chain joins TRBV7-8 to TRBJ2-2; unclear D gene. CDR1 and CDR2 (germline): SGHVS, FQNEAQ. Trimming shortened V by 0 bases and J by 8 bases, and 7 bases separated the two germline ends. The CDR3 totals 13 residues. The chain's CDR3 is CASSLARQGELFF. CDR3 coding DNA: TGTGCCAGCAGCTTAGCGCGCCAAGGGGAGCTGTTTTTT.

V usage is TRBV5-4 and J usage is TRBJ2-7, with TRBD1 as a possible D gene (5 bases). With 3 bases removed from V and 1 base from J, the gap between germline ends came to 14 bases. Germline CDR1 and CDR2: SGHNT and YYREEE (reference sequence). This CDR3 is built from 15 residues. The CDR3 bases are TGTGCCAGCAGCTCGGCGGCAGGGCCTTCCTACGAGCAGTACTTC. This codes for CASSSAAGPSYEQYF.

CDR3 bases: TGTGCCAGCAGCATCGCCGGGGCTGTCTCCTACGAGCAGTACTTC. It codes for CASSIAGAVSYEQYF. V is TRBV11-2 and J is TRBJ2-7; D assignment may be TRBD1 or TRBD2 (5 bases each). Trimming shortened V by 5 bases and J by 0 bases, and 14 bases separated the two germline ends. The germline V gene encodes CDR1 SGHAT and CDR2 FQNNGV. The length of the CDR3 is 15 residues.

The rearrangement links TRBV4-1 to TRBJ2-3; 8 bases agree with TRBD2. The CDR3 has 18 residues. The germline V gene has CDR1 MGHRA and CDR2 YSYEKL. V trimming: 3 bases; J trimming: 6 bases; junction bases outside the gene matches: 17. The CDR3 spells CASSQKMGREGPWDTQYF. CDR3 coding DNA: TGCGCCAGCAGCCAGAAAATGGGACGGGAGGGCCCTTGGGATACGCAGTATTTT.

As for this clone: This specimen includes other DNA sequences encoding the same CDR3. Here the CDR3 DNA reads TGCGCCAGCAGCTTAGGAGGGGGTGGCGACTATGGCTACACCTTC. This sequence encodes CASSLGGGGDYGYTF. The rearrangement uses TRBV5-1 and TRBJ1-2; D might be TRBD1 (6 bases). The V end lost 2 bases, the J end lost 3 bases, and 14 bases lay between the germline ends. This CDR3 has 15 amino acids. The germline V gene encodes CDR1 SGHRS and CDR2 YFSETQ.

With respect to this clone: Different DNA sequences within this sample yield the same CDR3. The chain combines TRBV28 with TRBJ2-7; possibly TRBD1 for D (6 bases). Germline V gene data show CDR1 as MDHEN and CDR2 as SYDVKM. V gave up 4 bases and J gave up 2 bases, with 12 bases separating them. This CDR3 has 14 residues. The CDR3 protein is CASSSQGPPYEQYF. The CDR3 DNA reads TGTGCCAGCAGTTCACAGGGTCCCCCCTACGAGCAGTACTTC.

J is TRBJ1-2 and V is TRBV11-2; TRBD1 is a possible D gene (5 bases). The germline CDR1 and CDR2 sequences are SGHAT and FQNNGV. The CDR3 sequence is 14 residues long. With 1 base removed from V and 6 bases from J, the gap between germline ends came to 12 bases. The CDR3: CASSLGLTGDGYTF. DNA of the CDR3: TGTGCCAGCAGCTTAGGACTGACGGGGGATGGCTACACCTTC.

The chain links TRBV4-1 to TRBJ2-7, with D possibly called TRBD1 or TRBD2 (5 bases each). Trimming took 4 bases from V and 3 from J, leaving 13 bases between them. Germline CDR1 is MGHRA and CDR2 is YSYEKL. This CDR3 is 14 amino acids long. DNA of the CDR3: TGCGCCAGCAGCCGGCTAGGGACCGACTACGAGCAGTACTTC. Translating gives CASSRLGTDYEQYF.

A remark on this clone: The identical CDR3 is also encoded by other nucleotide sequences in the sample. The V gene is TRBV10-2, the J gene TRBJ2-5, with unresolved D. The CDR3 length is 11 residues. Germline V CDR1 and CDR2: WSHSY, SAAADI. V was pared by 3 bases and J by 5 bases, with 4 bases between. CDR3 sequence (DNA): TGCGCCAGCAGTGATCCGGAGACCCAGTACTTC. Its protein product is CASSDPETQYF.

J is TRBJ1-5 and V is TRBV11-3; D perhaps matches TRBD1 (6 bases). This CDR3 region has 17 residues. The germline V gene encodes CDR1 SGHNT and CDR2 YENEEA. The V end lost 5 bases, the J end lost 2 bases, and 19 bases lay between the germline ends. The CDR3 region is CASSLTRTVLGNQPQHF. The CDR3 nucleotides read TGTGCCAGCAGCCTCACAAGGACAGTCTTGGGCAATCAGCCCCAGCATTTT.